These 6 T cell receptor beta chains came from one sample sequenced in a study of human T cells and chemical hapten exposure. Each CDR3 protein is one row after TCRdb ran MiXCR on the RACE reads. Of approximately 400,000 distinct CDR3 sequences listed, approximately 5% were seen once; the top ten hold under 2.5%. Time point indicated: patch test 1, 2 weeks after DPC sensitization. Specified treatment: therapeutic diphenylcyclopropenone sensitization with weekly scalp DPC. Sample: whole blood, taken in connection with sensitization to the hapten diphenylcyclopropenone (DPC). These receptors were taken from a woman aged 45 to 65 with alopecia areata. Some clones in this sample may be carry-over from other donors' samples.

The chain couples TRBV7-9 to TRBJ2-3, with D maybe TRBD2 (6 bases). With 1 base removed from V and 3 bases from J, the gap between germline ends came to 14 bases. The germline CDR1 and CDR2 sequences are SEHNR and FQNEAQ (reference sequence). There are 16 residues in the CDR3. In DNA form, the CDR3 reads TGTGCCAGCAGCTTAGGTGGGACTGGCAGGACAGATACGCAGTATTTT. Its protein product is CASSLGGTGRTDTQYF.

This clonotype was detected ten times or more. The chain recombines TRBV2 with TRBJ1-1, with D hard to call. The CDR3 runs 16 residues. Trimming cost V 2 bases and J 6 bases, with 19 bases left between them. The germline gives CDR1 SNHLY, CDR2 FYNNEI. The CDR3 here is CASSENTMAAQSEAFF. CDR3 DNA sequence: TGTGCCAGCAGTGAAAATACTATGGCAGCTCAGTCTGAAGCTTTCTTT.

This clonotype was detected a few times. The chain carries TRBV6-2 or TRBV6-3 and TRBJ2-5, with 7 bases that match TRBD2. The CDR3 is 13 residues long. Looked up from germline, CDR1 is MNHEY and CDR2 is SVGEGT. Losses at the gene ends were 6 bases for V and 3 bases for J; bases not matched to a gene: 4. The CDR3 here is CASRTSAKETQYF. DNA of the CDR3: TGTGCCAGCAGAACTAGCGCAAAAGAGACCCAGTACTTC.

The chain combines TRBV29-1 with TRBJ2-7, with D perhaps assigned TRBD1 or TRBD2 (5 bases each). There are 12 residues in the CDR3. Germline CDR1 is SQVTM and CDR2 is ANQGSEA. Trimming shortened V by 1 base and J by 6 bases, and 10 bases separated the two germline ends. The CDR3, as DNA: TGCAGCGTTGAAGGGGACCGACTCGAGCAGTACTTC. It specifies CSVEGDRLEQYF.

This clonotype was picked up many times. The rearrangement uses TRBV28 and TRBJ1-3; D gene unclear. Trimming removed 5 bases at V and 7 bases at J, with 9 bases between. Germline V lookup: CDR1 MDHEN, CDR2 SYDVKM. The CDR3 has 12 residues. CDR3 nucleotides: TGTGCCAGCAGTCCGCCCCGGAACACCATATATTTT. Translated, it gives CASSPPRNTIYF.

This clonotype was seen a few times. The genes are TRBV5-1 and TRBJ1-3; D is ambiguous. Trimming left V 5 bases short and J 3 bases short, with 12 bases between. CDR1 is SGHRS and CDR2 is YFSETQ in the germline V gene. This CDR3 has 14 residues. The chain's CDR3 is CASSFDLLGNTIYF. The CDR3 DNA follows: TGCGCCAGCAGTTTTGATCTTCTTGGAAACACCATATATTTT.